The source of this T cell receptor (beta chain) is a study of T cells in Graves' hyperthyroidism and ophthalmopathy. Authors of the study amplified TCR beta CDR3 regions from RNA transcripts. TCR CDR3 regions were first amplified by RT-PCR with HTBI primers. Each CDR3 protein gets one entry after TCRdb re-called the multiplex PCR reads with MiXCR. The table has about 200,000 distinct CDR3 sequences, 15% to 20% seen once. The clonotype was recovered from a man aged 35-49 years with Graves' hyperthyroidism. Material: blood.

The CDR3 DNA reads as TGTGCCAGCAGCTTAGTTTTGGGCGGGGGGGTGGAGACCCAGTACTTC. Its translation is CASSLVLGGGVETQYF. The J gene is TRBJ2-5, the V gene TRBV7-2; 9 bases are shared with TRBD2. Germline CDR1 is SGHTA and CDR2 is FQGNSA. This CDR3 comprises 16 residues. After removal of 1 base from V and 5 bases from J, the junction contained 8 bases not matched to a gene.